These 3 T cell receptor beta chains share one sample of origin, sequenced in a study of CD8 T cells in ankylosing spondylitis. One entry per CDR3 protein, called by TCRdb with MiXCR from the 5' RACE reads. This sample has 270,000 or so distinct CDR3 sequences, with over 15% found just once. Sequencing used blood, either unsorted or a sorted T cell fraction (not recorded which). The receptors shown here come from a male donor with ankylosing spondylitis or in good health (not recorded which).

This clonotype was seen a few times. The chain recombines TRBV27 with TRBJ2-1; 7 positions agree with TRBD2. The CDR3 contains 16 residues. Germline lookup yields CDR1 MNHEY and CDR2 SMNVEV (reference sequence). The junction had 7 bases not matched to a gene; V was cut back by 1 base and J by 4 bases. The chain's CDR3 is CASSLLGLAEYNEQFF. For the CDR3, the DNA is TGTGCCAGCAGTTTATTAGGCCTAGCGGAGTACAATGAGCAGTTCTTC.

This clonotype was seen more than once but under ten times. This sequence joins TRBV5-6 and TRBJ2-2; D may correspond to TRBD1 or TRBD2 (5 bases each). This CDR3 is built from 15 residues. CDR1 is SGHDT, CDR2 YYEEEE, per germline. Deletions cut 4 bases from V and 0 bases from J, with 10 bases between. DNA of the CDR3: TGTGCCAGCAGCCCGGGACGGTCGAACACCGGGGAGCTGTTTTTT. This encodes CASSPGRSNTGELFF.

The chain joins TRBV4-1 to TRBJ1-1; TRBD1 matches 9 bases. This CDR3 comprises 18 residues. V lost 0 bases and J lost 3; bases outside the gene matches: 11. Germline loops: CDR1 MGHRA, CDR2 YSYEKL. In DNA form, the CDR3 reads TGCGCCAGCAGCCAAGACGAACGACAGGGGGTAATCGACACTGAAGCTTTCTTT. It codes for CASSQDERQGVIDTEAFF.